Listed below are T cell receptor beta chains from one sample, sequenced in a study of T cell responses to AZD1222 COVID-19 vaccine. TCRdb's table, derived via immunoSEQ multiplex PCR, lists solely in-frame clones and lacks some. Of around 90,000 clones listed, around 91% were seen once; the top ten hold 4% to 6%. The source was peripheral blood, collected on day 0 of MenACWY control vaccination. Receptors were obtained from an adult in good health. Each CDR3 is given without its conserved first and last residue. The D gene is left open where the match is weak.

j_call cdr3_length v_call d_call cdr3_aa
TRBJ1-1 12 TRBV19 . ASSLRGRDVEAF
TRBJ2-2 11 TRBV10-1 . ASSDRDTGELF
TRBJ2-7 15 TRBV7-2 TRBD2 ASSMLTSGGDRWEQY
TRBJ1-1 12 TRBV18 . ASSPREGSTEAF
TRBJ2-1 12 TRBV19 TRBD2 ASSIGLAGNEQF
TRBJ2-5 16 TRBV5-6 . ASSSPEGRGLYQETQY
TRBJ1-1 10 TRBV12-3/TRBV12-4 . ASSFQGTEAF
TRBJ2-7 14 TRBV6-5 . ASSYSLGRVSYEQY
TRBJ1-3 11 TRBV6-5 . ASRPEGRNTIY
TRBJ2-7 13 TRBV19 TRBD1 ASSTRTGGIYEQY
TRBJ1-1 13 TRBV19 . ASSIGPGLNTEAF
TRBJ1-4 12 TRBV18 . ASSPAGTREKLF
TRBJ1-1 11 TRBV11-3 . ASSRTMNTEAF
TRBJ2-7 12 TRBV27 TRBD1 ASRGTGFPYEQY
TRBJ2-1 16 TRBV18 TRBD2 ASSPAAGGPAPYNEQF
TRBJ2-5 12 TRBV18 . ASSPGQSQETQY
TRBJ2-5 12 TRBV11-2 TRBD2 ASSKRESRWTQY
TRBJ1-5 12 TRBV18 TRBD1 ASSQDRAGQPQH
TRBJ1-1 12 TRBV19 TRBD1 ASSSGQLNTEAF
TRBJ2-2 12 TRBV5-1 TRBD2 ASTPSGKGGELF
TRBJ1-3 16 TRBV10-3 . AISPAMGEVLSGNTIY
TRBJ2-5 13 TRBV5-5 . ASSQPGRAWETQY
TRBJ1-2 13 TRBV10-3 TRBD1 AISAGTGANYGYT